This T cell receptor (beta chain) comes out of a study of CD8 T cells in Susac syndrome (dated by TCRdb to between 2019 and 2020). For the wider study: Among the Susac syndrome patients who were sequenced, clinically active disease was present in over 5 and clinical remission was observed in about eight. Repertoire sequencing was used to test whether CD8+ T cell activation and differentiation in Susac syndrome was antigen driven. At blood withdrawal, Susac syndrome patients were either therapy-naive, taking corticosteroids (in some cases with IVIg as well), or taking IVIg alone.

Study-wide findings and limitations: The CD4+ T cell repertoire of patients with Susac syndrome showed no detectable clonal expansion. The TCR sequencing and HLA analysis was acknowledged to have included a relatively small number of individuals.

Comment on this clonotype: Its cognate antigen has yet to be identified. No base qualities exist here, and no much larger clone lies one base off it.

From a lookup of the germline V gene, CDR1 and CDR2 are SGDLS and YYNGEE. Trimming at the junction amounts to 0 bases on V and 4 bases on J, and the germline ends lie 8 bases apart. The CDR3 numbers 13 residues from cysteine through phenylalanine. Left in the record is the CDR3 DNA by itself, 39 bases read in frame from the first base. RNA was extracted using the RNeasy kit, and roughly 0.5 to 1 microgram was reverse transcribed with random hexamers. The immunoSEQ multiplex PCR assay, covering 54 Vbeta and 13 Jbeta segments, was used to amplify TCR beta CDR3 regions. Bias from PCR amplification was corrected by using a synthetic template baseline for primer optimization and for computational correction. In the original analysis: Reads were assigned to V, D and J genes according to IMGT and analyzed in immunoSEQ Analyzer, with only productive sequences retained. To calculate clonality, Shannon entropy was normalized by log2 of the number of productive unique sequences and then subtracted from one. For each patient and control, public and private clones were evaluated within the 100 most prevalent clones. Clones were defined as Susac-specific if absent from the healthy and MS cohorts, from 1052 published viral clones and from other ImmuneACCESS disease sequences. TCRdb reprocessed the public reads (quality trimming at Q25 with fastp, clone calling with MiXCR) and kept in-frame beta chains. Entries that share a CDR3 protein sequence are merged under the most common genes and DNA. TCRdb, rather than the study authors, made the V and J calls. This sample has about 150,000 distinct CDR3 sequences in its table, and 85% to 95% of those were observed once. The top ten clonotypes cover 0.16% of the sample.

High-throughput TCR beta sequencing profiled peripheral blood CD8+ and CD4+ T cells from healthy donors, Susac syndrome patients and multiple sclerosis patients. Susac syndrome patients met recently defined diagnostic criteria for definite or probable disease. CD8+ TEMRA cells were enriched by FACS, while bulk CD8+ and CD4+ T cells were purified by magnetic negative isolation. Blood was collected in EDTA tubes and processed within 24 hours, with PBMCs isolated through density gradient centrifugation. PBMCs intended for TCR sequencing were frozen in liquid nitrogen and were later thawed in a 37 degrees C water bath. Purity of sorted or isolated CD4+, CD8+ and CD8+ TEMRA cells was at least 90%.

This sequence uses TRBV9 and TRBJ2-7, and TRBD1 may be the D gene, going by 5 matching bases. The TCR sequence derives from a human donor with Susac syndrome. What was sequenced was CD4+ T cells from PBMCs. Read as DNA, the sequence is TGTGCCAGCAGCGTAGTAGGGGATTACGAGCAGTACTTC. Protein translation: CASSVVGDYEQYF. Reference TRBV9 and TRBJ2-7 proteins supply the regions before and after the CDR3; the full variable domain is: DSGVTQTPKHLITATGQRVTLRCSPRSGDLSVYWYQQSLDQGLQFLIQYYNGEERAKGNILERFSAQQFPDLHSELNLSSLELGDSALYFCASSVVGDYEQYFGPGTRLTVT.